The 5 T cell receptor beta chains given below trace back to one sample, sequenced in a study of OX40 agonist ivuxolimab in advanced cancers. This table comes from immunoSEQ multiplex PCR, and its TCRdb copy is limited to in-frame clones, with some not included. Of under 90,000 clones listed, approximately 84% were seen once; the top ten hold over 2%. Material: CD4+ or CD8+ T cells sorted from blood, obtained in a trial of the OX40 agonist ivuxolimab. All receptors derive from an adult with an advanced solid tumor such as melanoma, head and neck, liver or kidney cancer.

V is TRBV6-1 and J is TRBJ2-5, with D perhaps matching TRBD2 (7 bases). This CDR3 comprises 15 residues. Germline V CDR1 and CDR2: MNHNS, SASEGT. V gave up 6 bases and J gave up 4 bases, with 18 bases separating them. CDR3 amino acids: CASRATLGGVETQYF. CDR3 DNA: TGTGCCAGCAGGGCCACTTTAGGGGGGGTAGAGACCCAGTACTTC.

This clone has only a few counts. The J gene is TRBJ2-3, the V gene TRBV25-1; possibly TRBD1 for D (7 bases). CDR1 is MGHDK, CDR2 SYGVNS, per germline. The germline V and J ends were trimmed by 4 bases and 2 bases, with 19 bases remaining between them. This CDR3 is built from 17 residues. In DNA, the CDR3 is TGTGCCAGCAGTGCCCAGGGGGGACGGGGGAACACAGATACGCAGTATTTT. Protein sequence: CASSAQGGRGNTDTQYF.

The CDR3 sequence is CASSVGTDVFYGYTF. CDR3 nucleotide sequence: TGTGCCAGCAGCGTGGGGACAGACGTATTCTATGGCTACACCTTC. The J gene is TRBJ1-2, the V gene TRBV9, with TRBD1 identical over 7 bases. This CDR3 comprises 15 residues. V gave up 2 bases and J gave up 4 bases; unmatched junction bases: 8. Germline CDR1 SGDLS, CDR2 YYNGEE. Full variable domain (outside the CDR3, taken from reference TRBV9 and TRBJ1-2): DSGVTQTPKHLITATGQRVTLRCSPRSGDLSVYWYQQSLDQGLQFLIQYYNGEERAKGNILERFSAQQFPDLHSELNLSSLELGDSALYFCASSVGTDVFYGYTFGSGTRLTVV.

This clone was detected only a few times. The genes are TRBV19 and TRBJ2-7, with TRBD1 matching 10 bases. The CDR3 loop spans 15 amino acids. The J segment lost 3 bases and the V segment lost 4 bases, leaving 6 bases of the junction unmatched. CDR1 LNHDA and CDR2 SQIVND come from the germline V gene (reference sequence). Here the CDR3 DNA reads TGTGCCAGTAGTACCCAACGGACAGGGGGCTACGAGCAGTACTTC. Translation gives CASSTQRTGGYEQYF. The whole variable domain, remainder taken from reference TRBV19 and TRBJ2-7, is DGGITQSPKYLFRKEGQNVTLSCEQNLNHDAMYWYRQDPGQGLRLIYYSQIVNDFQKGDIAEGYSVSREKKESFPLTVTSAQKNPTAFYLCASSTQRTGGYEQYFGPGTRLTVT.

This clone was seen a single time. J is TRBJ2-1 and V is TRBV4-1; tentative D call: TRBD1 (5 bases). CDR1 MGHRA and CDR2 YSYEKL come from the germline V gene. This CDR3 has 17 amino acids. Trimming removed 2 bases from V and 5 bases from J, with 19 bases in between. Here the CDR3 DNA reads TGCGCCAGCAGCCAAATAGGGGATAAGCGTAATAACAATGAGCAGTTCTTC. Protein: CASSQIGDKRNNNEQFF.